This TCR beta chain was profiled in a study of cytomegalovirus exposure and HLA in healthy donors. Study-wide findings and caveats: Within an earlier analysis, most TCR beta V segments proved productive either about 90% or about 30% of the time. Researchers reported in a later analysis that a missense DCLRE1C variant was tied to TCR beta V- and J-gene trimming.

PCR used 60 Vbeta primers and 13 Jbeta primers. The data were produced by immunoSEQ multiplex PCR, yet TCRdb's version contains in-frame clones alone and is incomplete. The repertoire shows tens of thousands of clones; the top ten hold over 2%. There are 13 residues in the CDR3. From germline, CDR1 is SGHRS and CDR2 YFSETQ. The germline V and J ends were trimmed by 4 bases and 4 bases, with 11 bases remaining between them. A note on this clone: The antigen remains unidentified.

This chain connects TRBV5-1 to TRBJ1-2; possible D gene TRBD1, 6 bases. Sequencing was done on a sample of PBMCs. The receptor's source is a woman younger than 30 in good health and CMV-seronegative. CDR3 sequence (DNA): TGCGCCAGCAGCCTACAGGGACCCTATGGCTACACCTTC. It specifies CASSLQGPYGYTF.